This TCR beta chain emerged from a study of T cell responses to AZD1222 COVID-19 vaccine. TCRdb's copy holds only in-frame clones and misses some; the assay was immunoSEQ multiplex PCR. The table lists around 120,000 clones, roughly 87% of them singletons. A note on this clone: Antigen: not known.

Notes on the study in general: Spike-specific TCR breadth and depth grew following two AZD1222 doses. Donor demographics were predominantly white British with a female majority; clonal diversity may be underestimated.

The material sequenced was peripheral blood, taken on day 0 of AZD1222 vaccination. The clonotype was recovered from an adult in good health.

The CDR3 DNA reads as TGTGCCAGCAGCGTAAGATTGGGGGACGGCATTCAGTACTTC. Residues: CASSVRLGDGIQYF. V and J are TRBV9 and TRBJ2-4; D could derive from TRBD1 or TRBD2 (5 bases each). The V gene's germline CDR1 is SGDLS and CDR2 YYNGEE. Trimming cost V 1 base and J 9 bases, with 14 bases left between them. This CDR3 comprises 14 residues.